A selection of T cell receptor beta chains follows, all from one sample in a study of CXCR3-negative and CXCR3-positive naive CD8 T cells. TCRdb reanalyzed the 5' RACE reads, giving one entry per CDR3 protein sequence and no DNA. Its listing shows 130,000 or so distinct CDR3 sequences. The sample was naive CXCR3- CD8+ T cells from blood. All receptors derive from a human donor in good health. Some clones in this sample may be carry-over from other donors' samples. Both conserved end residues are part of each CDR3. Each record gives: J gene, V gene, CDR3 protein.

J: TRBJ2-2
V: TRBV7-9
CDR3: CASSLAQGTGEPFF

J: TRBJ2-5
V: TRBV5-1
CDR3: CASSSTGFWETQYF

J: TRBJ2-1
V: TRBV6-5
CDR3: CASSSGYNEQFF

J: TRBJ2-7
V: TRBV19
CDR3: CASSIGRDPYEQYF

J: TRBJ2-1
V: TRBV5-1
CDR3: CASSPGGPFYNEQFF

J: TRBJ2-1
V: TRBV29-1
CDR3: CSVEEVLEQFF

J: TRBJ2-1
V: TRBV7-9
CDR3: CASSLARTADEQFF

J: TRBJ2-1
V: TRBV28
CDR3: CATVGTTYNEQFF

J: TRBJ2-1
V: TRBV29-1
CDR3: CSVVLDNYNEQFF

J: TRBJ2-1
V: TRBV11-2
CDR3: CASSLDGGDVYNEQFF

J: TRBJ2-3
V: TRBV2
CDR3: CASSEVAGTGESTDTQYF

J: TRBJ2-3
V: TRBV2
CDR3: CASSEALWGADTQYF

J: TRBJ2-7
V: TRBV20-1
CDR3: CSALRTDLYEQYF

J: TRBJ2-3
V: TRBV28
CDR3: CASRTVAQGTDTQYF

J: TRBJ2-3
V: TRBV13
CDR3: CASSSSQGPDTQYF

J: TRBJ2-7
V: TRBV7-2
CDR3: CASSLLSGNYEQYF

J: TRBJ1-6
V: TRBV25-1
CDR3: CASSESGARSYNSPLHF

J: TRBJ2-3
V: TRBV29-1
CDR3: CSALDRVADTQYF

J: TRBJ2-1
V: TRBV4-2
CDR3: CASSQEGGSSYNEQFF

J: TRBJ2-1
V: TRBV20-1
CDR3: CSARGAVARNEQFF

J: TRBJ2-5
V: TRBV15
CDR3: CATSRVGGTQETQYF

J: TRBJ1-3
V: TRBV7-2
CDR3: CASQAGTTGNTIYF

J: TRBJ1-1
V: TRBV27
CDR3: CASSLGGTGPWDTEAFF

J: TRBJ2-7
V: TRBV28
CDR3: CASSLNRDRVVWEQYF

J: TRBJ2-5
V: TRBV14
CDR3: CASSHGLFRDPQETQYF

J: TRBJ2-3
V: TRBV9
CDR3: CASSVLGGGAYLDTQYF

J: TRBJ2-4
V: TRBV7-8
CDR3: CASSLQRGRTSGRNIQYF

J: TRBJ2-1
V: TRBV10-3
CDR3: CAIRLANEQFF

J: TRBJ2-1
V: TRBV6-1
CDR3: CASSELGTSGASSYNEQFF

J: TRBJ2-2
V: TRBV20-1
CDR3: CSALTQQPKPENTGELFF

J: TRBJ2-3
V: TRBV4-3
CDR3: CASSQGSGGGTDTQYF

J: TRBJ2-7
V: TRBV7-6
CDR3: CASSPGAGTTSYEQYF

J: TRBJ2-7
V: TRBV29-1
CDR3: CSAGGVYEQYF

J: TRBJ2-7
V: TRBV29-1
CDR3: CSVEAPGRGSYEQYF

J: TRBJ2-3
V: TRBV29-1
CDR3: CSAETSHTDTQYF

J: TRBJ1-1
V: TRBV29-1
CDR3: CSARRDTEAFF

J: TRBJ2-1
V: TRBV7-9
CDR3: CASSLEGSYNEQFF

J: TRBJ2-7
V: TRBV9
CDR3: CASSASGGPIYEQYF

J: TRBJ2-1
V: TRBV20-1
CDR3: CSARSSGGRYNEQFF

J: TRBJ1-5
V: TRBV28
CDR3: CASSLTRQPQHF

J: TRBJ1-1
V: TRBV20-1
CDR3: CSARLIIAGDTEAFF

J: TRBJ2-7
V: TRBV27
CDR3: CASTDGRQTGNSGEQYF

J: TRBJ1-1
V: TRBV12-3/TRBV12-4
CDR3: CASSFRWAEAFF

J: TRBJ2-3
V: TRBV7-9
CDR3: CASSLGQGAPPSTDTQYF

J: TRBJ1-1
V: TRBV19
CDR3: CASSPLGGDTEAFF

J: TRBJ2-4
V: TRBV5-1
CDR3: CASSLISDWASPAKNIQYF

J: TRBJ1-4
V: TRBV20-1
CDR3: CSARTPGGKKLFF